This TCR beta chain was obtained from a study of blood T cell repertoires in COVID-19. For the study at large: Donors in the United States, Italy and Spain gave samples during acute or convalescent COVID-19. Nucleic acid was either cDNA or gDNA, and it came from T cells, B-cell-depleted T cells, or PBMCs.

The CDR3 loop spans 14 amino acids. V was shortened by 1 base and J by 11 bases, with 12 bases between the two germline ends. Germline CDR1 MGHRA, CDR2 YSYEKL. Source study methods: Amplified reference gene primers provided the basis for estimating nucleated cell counts. Repertoires were generated with immunoSEQ multiplex PCR, while TCRdb's copy carries only in-frame clones and drops some. Clonal size and the V and J genes are those of that table, whereas D and trimming came from the DNA. The sample lists 65,000 to 85,000 clones, approximately 89% seen once, with 8.2% in the top ten. The sequencing sample was made of peripheral blood. The sequence came from a man aged 45-60 years with active COVID-19. The chain has TRBV4-1 and TRBJ1-6, with D tentatively TRBD1 (6 bases). CDR3 loop: CASSQVGGRAPLHF. The CDR3 region has the DNA TGCGCCAGCAGCCAAGTAGGGGGTAGGGCACCCCTCCACTTT.